Described below is a single T cell receptor beta chain sequence and its context. This specimen belongs to a study of blood T cell repertoires in COVID-19. On the study more broadly: The origin of the acute and convalescent COVID-19 samples was the United States, Italy and Spain.

Followed longitudinally, the Seattle patients had been enrolled during active infection. This CDR3 spans 16 amino acids. The germline CDR1 and CDR2 sequences are SGHAT and FQNNGV. The V end was cut by 8 bases, the J end by 0 bases, with 18 bases between. Per the original methods: Estimation of nucleated cell counts was performed using reference gene primer amplification. Data came from immunoSEQ multiplex PCR; TCRdb stores just in-frame clones and leaves some out. The V and J calls and clone size come from that table; D and trimming were worked out from the DNA. Of 200,000 to 250,000 clones listed, 70% to 90% are singletons.

The V call is TRBV11-2, the J call TRBJ2-3, with D possibly being TRBD2 (7 bases). The clonotype comes from a woman aged 45-65 years with COVID-19, enrolled during active disease. Sequencing input: peripheral blood. The CDR3 loop is CASRPWGGLSTDTQYF. Here the CDR3 DNA reads TGTGCCAGCCGCCCGTGGGGGGGCCTTAGCACAGATACGCAGTATTTT.